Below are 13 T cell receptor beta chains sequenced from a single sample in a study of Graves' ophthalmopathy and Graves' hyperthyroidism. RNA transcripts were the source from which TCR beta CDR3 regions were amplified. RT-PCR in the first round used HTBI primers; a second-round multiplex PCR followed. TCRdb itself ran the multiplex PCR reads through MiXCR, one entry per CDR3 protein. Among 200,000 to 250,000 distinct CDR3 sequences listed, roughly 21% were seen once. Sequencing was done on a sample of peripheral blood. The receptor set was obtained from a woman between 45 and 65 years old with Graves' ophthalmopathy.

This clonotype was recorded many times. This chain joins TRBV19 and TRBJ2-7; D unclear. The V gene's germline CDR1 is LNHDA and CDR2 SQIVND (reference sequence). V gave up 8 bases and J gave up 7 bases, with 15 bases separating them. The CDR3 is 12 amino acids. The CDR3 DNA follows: TGTGCCAGTTCCTCAAGTATGGGGGAGCAGTACTTC. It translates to CASSSSMGEQYF.

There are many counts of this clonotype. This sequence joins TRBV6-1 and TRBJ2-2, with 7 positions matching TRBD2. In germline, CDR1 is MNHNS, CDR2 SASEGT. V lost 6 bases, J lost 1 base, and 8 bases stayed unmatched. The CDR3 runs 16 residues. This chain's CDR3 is CASSRTGGENTGELFF. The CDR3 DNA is TGTGCCAGCAGCCGCACGGGGGGTGAGAACACCGGGGAGCTGTTTTTT.

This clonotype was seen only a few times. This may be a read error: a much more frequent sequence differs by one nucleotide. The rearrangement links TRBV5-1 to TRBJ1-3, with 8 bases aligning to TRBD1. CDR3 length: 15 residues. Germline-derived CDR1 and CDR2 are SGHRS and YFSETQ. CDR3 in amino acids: CPSRSQDREGNTIYF. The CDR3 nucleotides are TGCCCCAGCAGATCTCAGGACAGGGAGGGAAACACCATATATTTT.

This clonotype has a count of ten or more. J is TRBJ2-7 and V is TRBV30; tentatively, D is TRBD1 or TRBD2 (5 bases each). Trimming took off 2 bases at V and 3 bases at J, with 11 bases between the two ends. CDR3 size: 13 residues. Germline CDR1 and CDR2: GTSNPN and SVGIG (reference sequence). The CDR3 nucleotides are TGTGCCTGGAGTACAATGAGGGGCTACGAGCAGTACTTC. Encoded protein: CAWSTMRGYEQYF.

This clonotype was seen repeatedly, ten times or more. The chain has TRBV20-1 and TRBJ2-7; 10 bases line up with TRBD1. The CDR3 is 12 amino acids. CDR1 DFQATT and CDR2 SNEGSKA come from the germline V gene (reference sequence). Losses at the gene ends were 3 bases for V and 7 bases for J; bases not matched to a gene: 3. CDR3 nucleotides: TGCAGTGCTAGTGACAGGGGGCTTGAGCAGTACTTC. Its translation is CSASDRGLEQYF.

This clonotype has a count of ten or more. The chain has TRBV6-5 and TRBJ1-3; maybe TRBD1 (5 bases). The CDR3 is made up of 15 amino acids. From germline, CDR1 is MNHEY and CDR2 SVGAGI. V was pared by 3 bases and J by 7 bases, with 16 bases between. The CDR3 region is CASSYSGQGGNTIYF. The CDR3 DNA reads TGTGCCAGCAGTTATTCAGGCCAGGGAGGGAACACCATATATTTT.

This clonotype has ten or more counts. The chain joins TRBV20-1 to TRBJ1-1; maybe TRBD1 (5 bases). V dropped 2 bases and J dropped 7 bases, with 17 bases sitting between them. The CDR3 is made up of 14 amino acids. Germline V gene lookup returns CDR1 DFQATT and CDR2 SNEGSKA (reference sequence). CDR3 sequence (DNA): TGCAGTGCTAGACCGGGACTCTCGACAAGTGAAGCTTTCTTT. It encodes CSARPGLSTSEAFF.

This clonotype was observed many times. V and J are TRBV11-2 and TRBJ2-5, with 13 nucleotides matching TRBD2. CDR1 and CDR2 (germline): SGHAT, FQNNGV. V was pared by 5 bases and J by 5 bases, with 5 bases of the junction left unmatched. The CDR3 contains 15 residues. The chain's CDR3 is CASSPTSGRVETQYF. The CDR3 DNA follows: TGTGCCAGCAGCCCAACTAGCGGGAGGGTTGAGACCCAGTACTTC.

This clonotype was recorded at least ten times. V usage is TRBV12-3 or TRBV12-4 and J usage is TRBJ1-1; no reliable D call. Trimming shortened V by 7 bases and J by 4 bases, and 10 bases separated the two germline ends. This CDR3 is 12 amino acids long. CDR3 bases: TGTGCCAGCAAGCGCTCAAGCACTGAAGCTTTCTTT. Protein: CASKRSSTEAFF.

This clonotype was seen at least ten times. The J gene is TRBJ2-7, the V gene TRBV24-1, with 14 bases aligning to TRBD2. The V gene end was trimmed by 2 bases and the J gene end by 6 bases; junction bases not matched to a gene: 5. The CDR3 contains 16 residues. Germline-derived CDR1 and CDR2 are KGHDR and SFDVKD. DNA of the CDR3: TGTGCCACCAGTGATTCGGGACTAGCGGGAGCAGGCGAGCAGTACTTC. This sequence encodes CATSDSGLAGAGEQYF.

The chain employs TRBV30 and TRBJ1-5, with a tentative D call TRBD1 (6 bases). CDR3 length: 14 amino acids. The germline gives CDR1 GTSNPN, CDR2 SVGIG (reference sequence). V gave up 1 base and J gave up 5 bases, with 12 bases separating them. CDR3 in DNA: TGTGCCTGGAGTGCGGGACAATCTTATCAGCCCCAGCATTTT. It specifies CAWSAGQSYQPQHF.

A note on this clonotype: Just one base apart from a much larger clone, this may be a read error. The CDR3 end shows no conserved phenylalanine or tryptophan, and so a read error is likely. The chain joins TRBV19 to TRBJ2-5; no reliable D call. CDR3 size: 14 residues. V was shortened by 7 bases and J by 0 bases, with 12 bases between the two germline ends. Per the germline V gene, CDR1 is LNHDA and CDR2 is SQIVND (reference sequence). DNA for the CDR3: TGTGCCAGTAAAGCAGCCACCTACCAAGAGACCCAGTACGTC. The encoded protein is CASKAATYQETQYV.

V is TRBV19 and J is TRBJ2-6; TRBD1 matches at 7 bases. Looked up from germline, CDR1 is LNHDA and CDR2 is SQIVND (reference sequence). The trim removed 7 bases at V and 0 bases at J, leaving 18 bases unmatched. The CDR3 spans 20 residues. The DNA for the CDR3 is TGTGCCAGTACCGAAAACCCAACAGGGGAAGTAGGCTCTGGGGCCAACGTCCTGACTTTC. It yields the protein CASTENPTGEVGSGANVLTF.